This T cell receptor beta chain is drawn from a study of T-cell reconstitution after alpha-beta-depleted transplantation in children. This clonotype turned up a few times. Using unique molecular identifiers, the investigators prepared the TCRbeta library. TCRdb reprocessed the PCR reads with MiXCR, giving one entry per CDR3 protein. Of around 230,000 distinct CDR3 sequences detected, under 20% appear once; the ten largest clones hold just under 45%. The V gene's germline CDR1 is SGHRS and CDR2 YFSETQ. This CDR3 comprises 16 residues. Between the trimmed V and J ends, which lost 0 bases and 3 bases, there was a span of 16 bases.

The TCR comes from a male patient aged 2-9 years who had a stem cell transplant for acute lymphoblastic leukemia, so the T cells may come from the graft donor. Material: PBMCs, mostly from graft donor cells, obtained 360 days after TCRalphabeta/CD19-depleted stem cell transplant. The rearrangement links TRBV5-1 to TRBJ2-7; D tentatively reads TRBD1 or TRBD2 (5 bases each). The chain's CDR3 is CASSLDPGLRYYEQYF. The CDR3, as DNA: TGCGCCAGCAGCTTGGATCCGGGGCTCAGATACTACGAGCAGTACTTC. Complete variable domain (other parts from reference TRBV5-1 and TRBJ2-7): KAGVTQTPRYLIKTRGQQVTLSCSPISGHRSVSWYQQTPGQGLQFLFEYFSETQRNKGNFPGRFSGRQFSNSRSEMNVSTLELGDSALYLCASSLDPGLRYYEQYFGPGTRLTVT.